Presented here are 20 T cell receptor beta chains from one specimen sequenced in a study of OX40 agonist ivuxolimab in advanced cancers. Method: immunoSEQ multiplex PCR; TCRdb's copy keeps in-frame clones and lacks some. Found here are about 85,000 clones, over 75% of them singletons; the top ten hold 0.32%. This specimen was CD4+ or CD8+ T cells sorted from blood, taken in a trial of the OX40 agonist ivuxolimab. These receptors came from an adult with an advanced solid tumor such as melanoma, head and neck, liver or kidney cancer.

This clone was seen more than once but under ten times. The V gene is TRBV6-1, the J gene TRBJ1-6; D not resolved. This CDR3 has 13 residues. Trimming left V 4 bases short and J 5 bases short, with 6 bases between. Germline CDR1 and CDR2: MNHNS and SASEGT. CDR3 amino acids: CASSGFHNSPLHF. The CDR3 DNA reads TGTGCCAGCAGTGGATTTCATAATTCACCCCTCCACTTT.

The chain has TRBV11-2 and TRBJ1-2; 7 nucleotides agree with TRBD1. The ends lost 4 bases at V and 8 bases at J; junction bases unmatched: 13. This CDR3 contains 15 residues. The germline gives CDR1 SGHAT, CDR2 FQNNGV. The CDR3 is CASSSLQGVGKGYTF. CDR3 coding DNA: TGTGCCAGCAGCTCCCTGCAGGGGGTGGGGAAGGGCTACACCTTC.

The chain is built from TRBV27 and TRBJ2-3; D might be TRBD1 or TRBD2, each matching 6 bases. V shed 7 bases and J shed 1 base, with 30 bases lying between them. The CDR3 contains 20 residues. CDR1 is MNHEY and CDR2 is SMNVEV in the germline V gene (reference sequence). CDR3 sequence (DNA): TGTGCCAGCAATCCCAGAGGGGGGTTTCTCGGGGCAGGGCGCACAGATACGCAGTATTTT. It codes for CASNPRGGFLGAGRTDTQYF.

The rearrangement joins TRBV13 to TRBJ2-7; TRBD1 or TRBD2 may be the D gene (5 bases each). V was trimmed by 5 bases and J by 6 bases, leaving 14 bases between them. The CDR3 spans 13 residues. Germline V gives CDR1 PRHDT, CDR2 FYEKMQ (reference sequence). In DNA, the CDR3 is TGTGCCAGCAGCCCGAACCGGGACCGCGAGCAGTACGTC. This encodes CASSPNRDREQYV.

The chain recombines TRBV5-1 with TRBJ2-1; 8 bases are shared with TRBD2. CDR3 length: 15 amino acids. Per germline, CDR1 SGHRS and CDR2 YFSETQ. The V and J ends lost 0 bases and 8 bases, in that order; junction bases with no gene match: 7. CDR3 region: CASSLAPGLEHEQFF. For the CDR3, the DNA is TGCGCCAGCAGCTTGGCCCCGGGACTAGAACATGAGCAGTTCTTC.

The chain joins TRBV6-9 to TRBJ1-6, with D maybe TRBD1 (6 bases). V lost 7 bases and J 10 bases, leaving 20 bases between the germline ends. The CDR3 covers 15 residues. The germline V gene has CDR1 MNHGY and CDR2 SVAAGI. The CDR3 here is CASKSEGRGSSPLHF. The CDR3 DNA follows: TGTGCCAGCAAAAGTGAGGGCAGGGGTAGCTCACCCCTCCACTTT.

The V call is TRBV7-2, the J call TRBJ1-2, with D tentatively TRBD1 (5 bases). CDR3 length: 14 amino acids. Between the trimmed V and J ends, which lost 2 bases and 5 bases, there was a span of 12 bases. Germline CDR1 SGHTA, CDR2 FQGNSA. The CDR3 sequence: CASSLLGAGYGYTF. The CDR3 DNA reads as TGTGCCAGCAGCTTATTGGGAGCAGGGTATGGCTACACCTTC.

V is TRBV7-2 and J is TRBJ2-5; the D gene is possibly TRBD2 (6 bases). CDR1 SGHTA and CDR2 FQGNSA come from the germline V gene. Trimming took 0 bases from V and 5 from J, leaving 7 bases between them. The CDR3 has 13 amino acids. CDR3 coding DNA: TGTGCCAGCAGCTTAGCCCGGGGGGAGACCCAGTACTTC. It translates to CASSLARGETQYF.

This rearrangement joins TRBV5-8 to TRBJ1-5; TRBD1 matches at 9 bases. The CDR3 sequence is 15 residues long. Trimming removed 4 bases from V and 3 bases from J; junction bases left unmatched: 5. Germline V gene sequence: CDR1 SGHTS, CDR2 YDEGEE. The CDR3 DNA reads TGTGCCAGCAGCGCTGGGACAGGGCTCAATCAGCCCCAGCATTTT. It translates to CASSAGTGLNQPQHF.

The chain joins TRBV14 to TRBJ2-5; weak D call: TRBD1 (5 bases). From germline, CDR1 is SGHDN and CDR2 FVKESK. The CDR3 loop spans 13 amino acids. Between the trimmed V and J ends, which lost 4 bases and 1 base, there was a span of 7 bases. CDR3 in DNA: TGTGCCAGCAGCCGGGGCTCCCAAGAGACCCAGTACTTC. Protein product: CASSRGSQETQYF.

CDR3 sequence (DNA): TGTGCCAGCAGTTACGGTGGGGGGGTTCTCACAGATACGCAGTATTTT. It codes for CASSYGGGVLTDTQYF. The V and J genes are TRBV6-5 and TRBJ2-3; 7 bases line up with TRBD2. The CDR3 is 16 amino acids. With 2 bases clipped from V and 2 bases from J, the junction kept 7 bases outside the gene matches. Germline-derived CDR1 and CDR2 are MNHEY and SVGAGI.

The chain uses TRBV19 and TRBJ2-3; D might be TRBD1 or TRBD2, each matching 5 bases. CDR1 LNHDA and CDR2 SQIVND come from the germline V gene (reference sequence). V lost 4 bases and J 0 bases, leaving 20 bases between the germline ends. The CDR3 consists of 18 residues. The CDR3, as DNA: TGTGCCAGTAGTACCGGGACCGGCAGCTCTCTTAGCACAGATACGCAGTATTTT. It yields the protein CASSTGTGSSLSTDTQYF. Based on the CDR3 plus reference TRBV19 and TRBJ2-3, the full variable domain is DGGITQSPKYLFRKEGQNVTLSCEQNLNHDAMYWYRQDPGQGLRLIYYSQIVNDFQKGDIAEGYSVSREKKESFPLTVTSAQKNPTAFYLCASSTGTGSSLSTDTQYFGPGTRLTVL.

The V call is TRBV7-3, the J call TRBJ1-1; maybe TRBD1 (5 bases). Germline V gene sequence: CDR1 SGHTA, CDR2 FQGTGA. The CDR3 has 15 residues. The germline V and J ends were trimmed by 2 bases and 0 bases, with 10 bases remaining between them. The CDR3 sequence: CASSLYRHMNTEAFF. In DNA, the CDR3 is TGTGCCAGCAGCTTATACAGGCACATGAACACTGAAGCTTTCTTT.

This chain's CDR3 is CASRRDRRDQPQHF. For the CDR3, the DNA is TGTGCCAGCCGACGGGACAGAAGAGATCAGCCCCAGCATTTT. V gene TRBV28 combines with J gene TRBJ1-5; 7 bases agree with TRBD1. Germline lookup yields CDR1 MDHEN and CDR2 SYDVKM. The CDR3 has 14 residues. V trimming: 8 bases; J trimming: 5 bases; junction bases outside the gene matches: 9.

The chain employs TRBV4-1 and TRBJ2-2; perhaps TRBD2 as D (6 bases). This CDR3 region has 16 residues. V lost 6 bases and J 2 bases, leaving 16 bases between the germline ends. The germline V gene encodes CDR1 MGHRA and CDR2 YSYEKL. The CDR3 coding sequence is TGCGCCAGCAGAGTAACGGGACTGAAAAACACCGGGGAGCTGTTTTTT. Protein sequence: CASRVTGLKNTGELFF.

This chain links TRBV15 with TRBJ2-6; D is tentatively TRBD1 or TRBD2 (5 bases each). The CDR3 has 16 amino acids. V was cut by 5 bases and J by 4 bases, with 15 bases left in between. The germline gives CDR1 LNHNV, CDR2 YYDKDF (reference sequence). The CDR3 protein is CATSGDLDGGANVLTF. CDR3 in DNA: TGTGCCACCAGCGGGGACCTTGACGGAGGGGCCAACGTCCTGACTTTC.

The chain couples TRBV7-3 to TRBJ2-7; TRBD2 matches at 8 bases. CDR3 length equals 16 residues. V dropped 1 base and J dropped 3; count of bases not matched to a gene: 8. Per germline, CDR1 SGHTA and CDR2 FQGTGA. For the CDR3, the DNA is TGTGCCAGCAGCTTAAGCCGGGCTAGCGGGCTCTACGAGCAGTACTTC. Translated: CASSLSRASGLYEQYF.

The chain joins TRBV7-7 to TRBJ2-5, with 9 positions matching TRBD1. Looked up from germline, CDR1 is SSHAT and CDR2 is FNYEAQ (reference sequence). V lost 5 bases and J lost 4; bases outside the gene matches: 8. This CDR3 has 15 residues. The CDR3 bases are TGTGCCAGCAGCACCGGGACAGGGTCTTTAGAGACCCAGTACTTC. Translating it yields CASSTGTGSLETQYF.

The chain couples TRBV7-8 to TRBJ2-7; D gene ambiguous. Germline V gene lookup returns CDR1 SGHVS and CDR2 FQNEAQ. The CDR3 has 13 amino acids. With 3 bases removed from V and 3 bases from J, the gap between germline ends came to 9 bases. The CDR3 bases are TGTGCCAGCAGCTTCGGACCTTACTACGAGCAGTACTTC. Translating it yields CASSFGPYYEQYF.

V and J are TRBV7-2 and TRBJ2-4; D gene uncertain. From germline, CDR1 is SGHTA and CDR2 FQGNSA. V was cut by 5 bases and J by 2 bases, with 16 bases left in between. This CDR3 contains 16 residues. CDR3: CASSANPRRSKNIQYF. The DNA of the CDR3 is TGTGCCAGCAGCGCGAACCCCCGAAGGTCCAAAAACATTCAGTACTTC.